These 29 T cell receptor beta chains were all obtained from the same sample, sequenced in a study of blood T cell repertoires in COVID-19. This table comes from immunoSEQ multiplex PCR, and its TCRdb copy is limited to in-frame clones, with some not included. This table holds about 160,000 clones, roughly 90% found once. The sequenced sample was peripheral blood. These receptors were obtained from a young man with COVID-19, enrolled during active disease.

The rearrangement joins TRBV7-9 to TRBJ2-7; 7 bases match TRBD2. The CDR3 has 15 amino acids. CDR1 and CDR2 from the germline V gene are SEHNR and FQNEAQ (reference sequence). V was pared by 5 bases and J by 6 bases, with 13 bases of the junction left unmatched. The CDR3 sequence: CASSPREGRAFEQYF. Written as DNA, the CDR3 is TGTGCCAGCAGCCCAAGGGAGGGGAGGGCCTTCGAGCAGTACTTC.

The gene calls are TRBV5-6 and TRBJ1-2, with unresolved D. Per the germline V gene, CDR1 is SGHDT and CDR2 is YYEEEE. The CDR3 extends over 14 amino acids. V gave up 0 bases and J gave up 4 bases, with 10 bases separating them. Here the CDR3 reads CASSLGANPYGYTF. DNA of the CDR3: TGTGCCAGCAGCTTGGGGGCAAACCCCTATGGCTACACCTTC. The full variable domain, completed using reference TRBV5-6 and TRBJ1-2, is DAGVTQSPTHLIKTRGQQVTLRCSPKSGHDTVSWYQQALGQGPQFIFQYYEEEERQRGNFPDRFSGHQFPNYSSELNVNALLLGDSALYLCASSLGANPYGYTFGSGTRLTVV.

The genes are TRBV13 and TRBJ1-2; 9 nucleotides agree with TRBD1. This CDR3 is built from 15 residues. Germline V CDR1 and CDR2: PRHDT, FYEKMQ (reference sequence). Trimming took 3 bases from V and 8 from J; bases not matched to a gene: 10. Here the CDR3 DNA reads TGTGCCAGCAGCTTTTATAGGACAGGGGTATGGGGCTACACCTTC. It specifies CASSFYRTGVWGYTF.

V is TRBV6-1 and J is TRBJ2-1; D may be TRBD1 (5 bases). CDR3 length equals 15 residues. Trimming took 1 base from V and 5 from J, leaving 12 bases between them. The V gene's germline CDR1 is MNHNS and CDR2 SASEGT. The CDR3 region has the DNA TGTGCCAGCAGTGAAGGTGGCCAGGGAAACAATGAGCAGTTCTTC. Translation gives CASSEGGQGNNEQFF.

This chain joins TRBV9 and TRBJ1-4; D call uncertain. Trimming removed 3 bases from V and 5 bases from J, with 14 bases in between. The CDR3 totals 15 residues. CDR1 and CDR2 (germline): SGDLS, YYNGEE. The CDR3 loop is CASSATGIRNEKLFF. In DNA, the CDR3 is TGTGCCAGCAGCGCTACCGGGATTCGAAATGAAAAACTGTTTTTT.

The chain couples TRBV28 to TRBJ1-3; TRBD1 might be the D (5 bases). The CDR3 has 16 residues. Trimming removed 2 bases at V and 0 bases at J, with 11 bases between. Germline V gene data show CDR1 as MDHEN and CDR2 as SYDVKM. CDR3 sequence (DNA): TGTGCCAGCAGTTTACCCCGGGACTTCTCTGGAAACACCATATATTTT. It codes for CASSLPRDFSGNTIYF.

This clone was observed once. V usage is TRBV4-1 and J usage is TRBJ2-5; 13 nucleotides align to TRBD2. The germline gives CDR1 MGHRA, CDR2 YSYEKL. V lost 0 bases to trimming and J lost 1 base; unmatched junction nucleotides: 2. This CDR3 region has 17 residues. This CDR3 is CASSQDGLAGVQETQYF. CDR3 DNA sequence: TGCGCCAGCAGCCAAGATGGACTAGCGGGGGTCCAAGAGACCCAGTACTTC.

V is TRBV9 and J is TRBJ2-7; 9 bases match TRBD2. The germline V gene has CDR1 SGDLS and CDR2 YYNGEE. After removal of 4 bases from V and 0 bases from J, the junction contained 8 bases not matched to a gene. This CDR3 comprises 16 residues. For the CDR3, the DNA is TGTGCCAGCAGCCAGGGGTCTAGCGGGGTCTCCTACGAGCAGTACTTC. The encoded protein is CASSQGSSGVSYEQYF.

V is TRBV7-3 and J is TRBJ2-2, with TRBD2 matching 10 bases. The germline gives CDR1 SGHTA, CDR2 FQGTGA. The CDR3 runs to 17 residues. V trimming: 4 bases; J trimming: 2 bases; junction bases outside the gene matches: 7. The DNA for the CDR3 is TGTGCCAGCAGCTCCCGGACTAGCGGAGTTAACACCGGGGAGCTGTTTTTT. Its protein product is CASSSRTSGVNTGELFF. Based on the CDR3 plus reference TRBV7-3 and TRBJ2-2, the full variable domain is GAGVSQTPSNKVTEKGKYVELRCDPISGHTALYWYRQSLGQGPEFLIYFQGTGAADDSGLPNDRFFAVRPEGSVSTLKIQRTERGDSAVYLCASSSRTSGVNTGELFFGEGSRLTVL.

This chain links TRBV28 with TRBJ1-4, with D hard to call. With 6 bases removed from V and 8 bases from J, the gap between germline ends came to 19 bases. Germline V gene lookup returns CDR1 MDHEN and CDR2 SYDVKM. The CDR3 is 15 residues long. The CDR3 loop is CASSPTGSRGEKLFF. CDR3 bases: TGTGCCAGCAGCCCGACCGGCTCCCGAGGGGAAAAACTGTTTTTT.

The V call is TRBV4-3, the J call TRBJ2-7, with 8 bases lining up with TRBD2. The CDR3 is 14 residues long. J lost 4 bases, V lost 0 bases, and 2 bases had no gene match. Looked up from germline, CDR1 is LGHNA and CDR2 is YSLEER. The CDR3 spells CASSQDRLAYEQYF. CDR3 sequence (DNA): TGCGCCAGCAGCCAAGATCGACTAGCGTACGAGCAGTACTTC.

This clone was observed a single time. The chain has TRBV5-5 and TRBJ2-3; 11 nucleotides match TRBD1. V was pared by 1 base and J by 15 bases, with 4 bases of the junction left unmatched. Germline V CDR1 and CDR2: SGHKS, YYEKEE (reference sequence). The CDR3 length is 12 residues. This CDR3 reads CASSLWDRGVYF. For the CDR3, the DNA is TGTGCCAGCAGCTTGTGGGACAGGGGGGTTTATTTT.

This chain uses TRBV12-3 or TRBV12-4 with TRBJ1-1; D is uncertain. V lost 2 bases to trimming and J lost 5 bases, with 6 bases between them. CDR3 length: 12 residues. The CDR3 bases are TGTGCCAGCAGTTTATCCGCGACTGAAGCTTTCTTT. Translating gives CASSLSATEAFF.

The V and J genes are TRBV2 and TRBJ2-1, with TRBD1 as a possible D gene (6 bases). Looked up from germline, CDR1 is SNHLY and CDR2 is FYNNEI. The CDR3 spans 13 residues. Trimming shortened V by 3 bases and J by 4 bases, and 7 bases separated the two germline ends. CDR3 nucleotide sequence: TGTGCCAGCAGTGAGACAGGTTACAATGAGCAGTTCTTC. The encoded protein is CASSETGYNEQFF.

The V call is TRBV5-8, the J call TRBJ1-5, with a possible D match to TRBD1 (6 bases). The CDR3 sequence is 16 residues long. Trimming shortened V by 0 bases and J by 11 bases, and 21 bases separated the two germline ends. Germline V gene sequence: CDR1 SGHTS, CDR2 YDEGEE. The CDR3 spells CASSLVLGQVLTTQHF. CDR3 DNA sequence: TGTGCCAGCAGCTTGGTACTGGGACAAGTTTTGACGACCCAGCATTTT.

The chain links TRBV5-1 to TRBJ1-2; 8 bases match TRBD1. Losses at the gene ends were 4 bases for V and 3 bases for J; bases not matched to a gene: 8. The CDR3 has 15 amino acids. Germline CDR1 is SGHRS and CDR2 is YFSETQ. CDR3 DNA sequence: TGCGCCAGCAGCACTTTCCTGACAGGGGACTATGGCTACACCTTC. Protein: CASSTFLTGDYGYTF.

This chain joins TRBV5-1 and TRBJ2-3, with a possible D match to TRBD2 (5 bases). The CDR3 has 15 residues. Trimming stripped 2 bases from V and 2 bases from J, with 12 bases between. Germline loops: CDR1 SGHRS, CDR2 YFSETQ. CDR3 loop: CASSFARGITDTQYF. CDR3 coding DNA: TGCGCCAGCAGCTTTGCTAGAGGGATCACAGATACGCAGTATTTT. The full variable domain, with the rest looked up from reference TRBV5-1 and TRBJ2-3, is KAGVTQTPRYLIKTRGQQVTLSCSPISGHRSVSWYQQTPGQGLQFLFEYFSETQRNKGNFPGRFSGRQFSNSRSEMNVSTLELGDSALYLCASSFARGITDTQYFGPGTRLTVL.

This clone was seen a few times. The chain couples TRBV19 to TRBJ1-2, with 8 bases that match TRBD1. Germline CDR1 LNHDA, CDR2 SQIVND (reference sequence). CDR3 length: 16 residues. Trimming removed 7 bases from V and 8 bases from J; junction bases left unmatched: 18. The CDR3, as DNA: TGTGCCAGTACCTCCTTTACCGGGACAGGTAATCGAGGCTACACCTTC. Its translation: CASTSFTGTGNRGYTF. The complete variable domain, with remaining parts taken from reference TRBV19 and TRBJ1-2, reads DGGITQSPKYLFRKEGQNVTLSCEQNLNHDAMYWYRQDPGQGLRLIYYSQIVNDFQKGDIAEGYSVSREKKESFPLTVTSAQKNPTAFYLCASTSFTGTGNRGYTFGSGTRLTVV.

V is TRBV5-1 and J is TRBJ1-1; tentative D call: TRBD1 (5 bases). This CDR3 region has 16 residues. Per the germline V gene, CDR1 is SGHRS and CDR2 is YFSETQ. Trimming took off 7 bases at V and 8 bases at J, with 27 bases between the two ends. CDR3 nucleotides: TGCGCCAGCTTTCTTTTGGGCTCGGGAGTGGGGGAGGAAGCTTTCTTT. This sequence encodes CASFLLGSGVGEEAFF.

The J gene is TRBJ2-7, the V gene TRBV7-9; TRBD2 matches at 7 bases. The CDR3 loop spans 13 amino acids. V shed 10 bases, J shed 2 bases, and the junction held 8 bases outside the gene matches. Germline V gives CDR1 SEHNR, CDR2 FQNEAQ (reference sequence). The CDR3 bases are TGTGCCACCCCCGTCGGGGGGACCTACGAGCAGTACTTC. Residues: CATPVGGTYEQYF.

The chain joins TRBV18 to TRBJ1-2; no clear D. The CDR3 has 14 residues. In germline, CDR1 is KGHSH, CDR2 LQKENI. The V end lost 2 bases, the J end lost 5 bases, and 12 bases lay between the germline ends. CDR3 in amino acids: CASSPMEGPYGYTF. CDR3 nucleotides: TGTGCCAGCTCACCAATGGAGGGTCCTTATGGCTACACCTTC.

This clone has only one observation. This chain links TRBV11-3 with TRBJ2-1, with TRBD1 identical over 7 bases. V lost 5 bases, J lost 8 bases, and 12 bases stayed unmatched. Germline CDR1 is SGHNT and CDR2 is YENEEA. The CDR3 has 15 residues. In DNA form, the CDR3 reads TGTGCCAGCAGCACACTAGATCAGGGGGTGGATGAGCAGTTCTTC. Translating it yields CASSTLDQGVDEQFF. The variable domain in full, with the rest retrieved from reference TRBV11-3 and TRBJ2-1, is EAGVVQSPRYKIIEKKQPVAFWCNPISGHNTLYWYLQNLGQGPELLIRYENEEAVDDSQLPKDRFSAERLKGVDSTLKIQPAELGDSAVYLCASSTLDQGVDEQFFGPGTRLTVL.

The chain has TRBV6-5 and TRBJ1-1; D unclear. V was clipped by 5 bases and J by 3 bases, with 13 bases between them. Germline loops: CDR1 MNHEY, CDR2 SVGAGI. CDR3 length equals 14 residues. The chain's CDR3 is CASSLSMGDTEAFF. In DNA, the CDR3 is TGTGCCAGCAGTCTTTCTATGGGAGACACTGAAGCTTTCTTT.

The chain combines TRBV6-2 or TRBV6-3 with TRBJ1-5; D might be TRBD1 (5 bases). The CDR3 loop spans 16 amino acids. V lost 0 bases, J lost 1 base, and 10 bases lay in between. The germline gives CDR1 MNHEY, CDR2 SVGEGT. The CDR3 sequence is CASSYSRGRSNQPQHF. The CDR3 region has the DNA TGTGCCAGCAGTTACTCCCGGGGGAGGAGCAATCAGCCCCAGCATTTT.

V gene TRBV6-6 combines with J gene TRBJ1-6; 8 bases align to TRBD1. Germline CDR1 MNHNY, CDR2 SVGAGI (reference sequence). J lost 0 bases, V lost 5 bases, and 9 bases had no gene match. This CDR3 spans 18 amino acids. CDR3 coding DNA: TGTGCCAGCAGTCAGAGGACAGGGAGCCTCTCCTATAATTCACCCCTCCACTTT. It encodes CASSQRTGSLSYNSPLHF.

The chain employs TRBV9 and TRBJ2-7, with 11 bases that match TRBD1. The CDR3 is 16 residues long. The V gene's germline CDR1 is SGDLS and CDR2 YYNGEE. The J segment lost 4 bases and the V segment lost 1 base, leaving 7 bases of the junction unmatched. The DNA of the CDR3 is TGTGCCAGCAGCGTATTACCGGGACAGGGGGATTACGAGCAGTACTTC. Translated, it gives CASSVLPGQGDYEQYF.

The chain is built from TRBV6-2 or TRBV6-3 and TRBJ1-1; 8 bases are a match to TRBD1. There are 16 residues in the CDR3. Germline values: CDR1 MNHEY, CDR2 SVGEGT. Trimming removed 6 bases from V and 0 bases from J; junction bases left unmatched: 9. CDR3 coding DNA: TGTGCCAGCAGCAAAGGGACAGGAAACATGAACACTGAAGCTTTCTTT. As protein: CASSKGTGNMNTEAFF.

This chain joins TRBV2 and TRBJ1-2; TRBD1 is a possible D gene (5 bases). V lost 5 bases and J 6 bases, leaving 19 bases between the germline ends. Germline lookup yields CDR1 SNHLY and CDR2 FYNNEI. The CDR3 loop spans 15 amino acids. This CDR3 reads CASSFLTGAPNGYTF. The CDR3 nucleotides read TGTGCCAGCAGTTTCCTCACAGGTGCCCCTAATGGCTACACCTTC.

The rearrangement uses TRBV9 and TRBJ1-2; D is perhaps TRBD1 (5 bases). There are 14 residues in the CDR3. In germline, CDR1 is SGDLS, CDR2 YYNGEE. V lost 4 bases to trimming and J lost 1 base, with 11 bases between them. The CDR3 DNA follows: TGTGCCAGCAGCTTCCCGGGACTTAACTATGGCTACACCTTC. Translating gives CASSFPGLNYGYTF. Based on the CDR3 plus reference TRBV9 and TRBJ1-2, the full variable domain is DSGVTQTPKHLITATGQRVTLRCSPRSGDLSVYWYQQSLDQGLQFLIQYYNGEERAKGNILERFSAQQFPDLHSELNLSSLELGDSALYFCASSFPGLNYGYTFGSGTRLTVV.